Presented here are 21 T cell receptor beta chains from one specimen sequenced in a study of TIL therapy for anti-PD-1-resistant metastatic lung cancer. The libraries were made with immunoSEQ v3. TCRdb's copy holds only in-frame clones and misses some; the assay was immunoSEQ multiplex PCR. This sample has 40,000 to 60,000 clones, with around three quarters found just once. The time point denotes: pre-treatment sample, taken before nivolumab and TIL therapy. The input for sequencing was blood, taken at baseline. The source is a woman aged 30-79 years with non-small cell lung cancer.

The chain couples TRBV5-1 to TRBJ1-1, with 7 nucleotides matching TRBD1. Trimming cost V 4 bases and J 2 bases; bases outside gene matches: 5. The germline V gene has CDR1 SGHRS and CDR2 YFSETQ. The CDR3 contains 14 residues. The CDR3 DNA sequence: TGCGCCAGCAGCCAACAGGGGCACAACACTGAAGCTTTCTTT. This encodes CASSQQGHNTEAFF.

This clone has a handful of counts. The genes are TRBV5-6 and TRBJ2-2, with D possibly being TRBD2 (6 bases). In germline, CDR1 is SGHDT, CDR2 YYEEEE. V was shortened by 4 bases and J by 0 bases, with 13 bases between the two germline ends. The CDR3 runs 16 residues. CDR3 sequence: CASSQLEGPNTGELFF. As DNA, the CDR3 is TGTGCCAGCAGCCAACTGGAGGGACCGAACACCGGGGAGCTGTTTTTT.

The chain has TRBV6-6 and TRBJ1-6; D not certain. V was shortened by 6 bases and J by 9 bases, with 15 bases between the two germline ends. Germline lookup yields CDR1 MNHNY and CDR2 SVGAGI (reference sequence). The CDR3 is 14 residues long. CDR3 region: CASSLATVSSPLHF. DNA of the CDR3: TGTGCCAGCAGCTTGGCGACTGTGTCTTCACCCCTCCACTTT.

The chain links TRBV5-1 to TRBJ2-1; the match to TRBD2 covers 13 bases. The CDR3 has 16 amino acids. The germline V gene has CDR1 SGHRS and CDR2 YFSETQ. Losses at the gene ends were 0 bases for V and 7 bases for J; bases not matched to a gene: 4. This chain's CDR3 is CASSLGLAGGFNEQFF. In DNA form, the CDR3 reads TGCGCCAGCAGCTTGGGACTAGCGGGGGGCTTTAATGAGCAGTTCTTC.

This chain connects TRBV11-2 to TRBJ2-3; D is possibly TRBD2 (5 bases). V was shortened by 6 bases and J by 2 bases, with 9 bases between the two germline ends. Germline V CDR1 and CDR2: SGHAT, FQNNGV. The CDR3 is made up of 13 amino acids. CDR3 sequence reads: CASSVDYTDTQYF. CDR3 DNA sequence: TGTGCCAGCAGTGTTGACTACACAGATACGCAGTATTTT.

V and J are TRBV27 and TRBJ1-5, with TRBD1 matching over 7 bases. V gave up 6 bases and J gave up 3 bases; unmatched junction bases: 8. The CDR3 is 15 residues long. The germline V gene encodes CDR1 MNHEY and CDR2 SMNVEV (reference sequence). The CDR3: CASSPGTAYNQPQHF. As DNA, the CDR3 is TGTGCCAGCAGCCCCGGGACAGCTTACAATCAGCCCCAGCATTTT.

CDR3 amino acids: CASTVSTRDSNSGNTIYF. The CDR3 bases are TGTGCCAGCACCGTCTCTACCCGGGACAGCAACTCTGGAAACACCATATATTTT. The chain joins TRBV7-7 to TRBJ1-3; 7 nucleotides align to TRBD1. Germline loops: CDR1 SSHAT, CDR2 FNYEAQ (reference sequence). The V gene end was trimmed by 7 bases and the J gene end by 0 bases; junction bases not matched to a gene: 15. This CDR3 is built from 18 residues.

The CDR3 DNA sequence: TGTGCCAGCAGCTTTTCTCGGGTCTACAATGAGCAGTTCTTC. Its protein is CASSFSRVYNEQFF. V usage is TRBV7-2 and J usage is TRBJ2-1, with no clear D. Trimming took off 3 bases at V and 3 bases at J, with 9 bases between the two ends. Per the germline V gene, CDR1 is SGHTA and CDR2 is FQGNSA. This CDR3 is built from 14 residues. Variable domain in full (rest from reference TRBV7-2 and TRBJ2-1): GAGVSQSPSNKVTEKGKDVELRCDPISGHTALYWYRQSLGQGLEFLIYFQGNSAPDKSGLPSDRFSAERTGGSVSTLTIQRTQQEDSAVYLCASSFSRVYNEQFFGPGTRLTVL.

The V call is TRBV6-1, the J call TRBJ1-5, with D hard to call. The CDR3 covers 14 residues. The V and J ends lost 3 bases and 4 bases respectively, with 10 bases between them. Per germline, CDR1 MNHNS and CDR2 SASEGT. Here the CDR3 reads CASSESGPNQPQHF. CDR3 nucleotide sequence: TGTGCCAGCAGTGAGTCTGGGCCTAATCAGCCCCAGCATTTT.

This clone showed up just a few times. This sequence joins TRBV7-9 and TRBJ2-2; a possible D gene is TRBD1 (5 bases). CDR3 size: 14 residues. Per the germline V gene, CDR1 is SEHNR and CDR2 is FQNEAQ (reference sequence). V was cut by 1 base and J by 6 bases, with 9 bases left in between. CDR3 bases: TGTGCCAGCAGCTTAGTGGGGCGGCCCGGGGAGCTGTTTTTT. Translating gives CASSLVGRPGELFF.

The chain couples TRBV10-3 to TRBJ2-6, with D unclear. Between the trimmed V and J ends, which lost 8 bases and 2 bases, there was a span of 7 bases. Looked up from germline, CDR1 is ENHRY and CDR2 is SYGVKD. This CDR3 spans 13 amino acids. This CDR3 reads CAIGVAGANVLTF. In DNA form, the CDR3 reads TGTGCCATCGGTGTAGCTGGGGCCAACGTCCTGACTTTC.

The chain combines TRBV10-3 with TRBJ2-3; 7 nucleotides line up with TRBD1. The CDR3 runs to 15 residues. Looked up from germline, CDR1 is ENHRY and CDR2 is SYGVKD. J lost 3 bases, V lost 4 bases, and 7 bases had no gene match. CDR3 sequence reads: CAISGNRGATDTQYF. The CDR3 coding sequence is TGTGCCATCAGTGGGAACAGGGGTGCGACAGATACGCAGTATTTT.

CDR3 bases: TGCGCCAGCAGCTTGGCTCCGTTGGGCAGGGGGTTTTCAGATACGCAGTATTTT. Encoded protein: CASSLAPLGRGFSDTQYF. This sequence joins TRBV5-1 and TRBJ2-3, with TRBD1 matching over 7 bases. This CDR3 spans 18 amino acids. V gave up 0 bases and J gave up 4 bases; unmatched junction bases: 14. Per the germline V gene, CDR1 is SGHRS and CDR2 is YFSETQ.

The V and J genes are TRBV4-1 and TRBJ2-2, with 7 bases matching TRBD1. The ends lost 1 base at V and 5 bases at J; junction bases unmatched: 4. CDR1 is MGHRA, CDR2 YSYEKL, per germline. The CDR3 runs to 15 residues. The CDR3 loop is CASSQVEGATGELFF. The CDR3 DNA follows: TGCGCCAGCAGCCAAGTAGAGGGGGCGACCGGGGAGCTGTTTTTT.

V usage is TRBV5-6 and J usage is TRBJ2-7; no firm D call. Germline CDR1 and CDR2: SGHDT and YYEEEE. The V gene lost 0 bases and the J gene lost 2 bases, with 9 bases spanning the gap. This CDR3 is built from 14 residues. The CDR3 spells CASSLEGSTYEQYF. DNA for the CDR3: TGTGCCAGCAGCTTGGAAGGCAGCACCTACGAGCAGTACTTC.

V usage is TRBV28 and J usage is TRBJ2-3; perhaps TRBD1 as D (6 bases). The V end was cut by 6 bases, the J end by 8 bases, with 24 bases between. Germline V gene sequence: CDR1 MDHEN, CDR2 SYDVKM. The CDR3 runs 16 residues. The CDR3 bases are TGTGCCAGCAGCACCACTGGGACACGTCGCAGGGGTACGCAGTATTTT. The encoded protein is CASSTTGTRRRGTQYF.

This clone has more than one count but fewer than ten. CDR3 sequence: CASSYRDRGYTEAFF. The CDR3 DNA reads TGTGCCAGCAGCTACCGGGACAGGGGATACACTGAAGCTTTCTTT. This chain joins TRBV5-5 and TRBJ1-1; 10 bases are shared with TRBD1. The V gene end was trimmed by 3 bases and the J gene end by 3 bases; junction bases not matched to a gene: 5. CDR1 is SGHKS and CDR2 is YYEKEE in the germline V gene (reference sequence). CDR3 size: 15 residues.

This clone appeared a single time. The rearrangement joins TRBV29-1 to TRBJ2-2; 8 bases are a match to TRBD1. Germline lookup yields CDR1 SQVTM and CDR2 ANQGSEA. The CDR3 has 14 amino acids. V trimming: 4 bases; J trimming: 4 bases; junction bases outside the gene matches: 5. DNA for the CDR3: TGCAGCGTTGGTCAGGGGGCGGGCACCGGGGAGCTGTTTTTT. This codes for CSVGQGAGTGELFF.

The sample holds a few counts of this clone. The chain recombines TRBV4-3 with TRBJ1-2; TRBD1 agrees at 7 bases. With V trimmed by 0 bases and J by 8 bases, 3 bases remained unmatched. The CDR3 totals 13 residues. The germline V gene has CDR1 LGHNA and CDR2 YSLEER. The CDR3 loop is CASSQEGGVGYTF. CDR3 bases: TGCGCCAGCAGCCAAGAAGGGGGCGTAGGCTACACCTTC.

In DNA form, the CDR3 reads TGCGCCACGGGGCCACAGGGGGCATTAGGAGATACGCAGTATTTT. It specifies CATGPQGALGDTQYF. The chain employs TRBV10-2 and TRBJ2-3; TRBD1 aligns across 9 bases. The CDR3 is 15 amino acids. Germline V CDR1 and CDR2: WSHSY, SAAADI. Germline trimming cut 10 bases from V and 5 bases from J; bases unmatched to any gene: 13.

The V call is TRBV4-2, the J call TRBJ2-7, with no clear D. CDR1 LGHNA and CDR2 YNFKEQ come from the germline V gene. The CDR3 is 12 residues long. V was pared by 5 bases and J by 0 bases, with 5 bases between. The CDR3 here is CASSSRSYEQYF. The CDR3 bases are TGTGCCAGCAGCTCCCGCTCCTACGAGCAGTACTTC.